This T cell receptor beta chain was captured in a study of blood T cells in healthy people across ages. Sample-barcoded 5' priming and a J-beta primer mix drove a second PCR of roughly 7 to 11 cycles. Template switching added a 12-random-nucleotide identifier to every cDNA molecule. TCRdb called the 5' RACE reads again in MiXCR, with one record for every CDR3 protein. The data show just over 1 million distinct CDR3 sequences, 35% to 50% seen once. Regarding the study as a whole: Both naive CD4+ cell counts and diversity were greater in long-lived donors than in aged donors. Expanded clonotype changes were possibly confounded by unknown donor CMV status.

Note on this clonotype: Antigen: not known.

The CDR3 totals 15 residues. The V gene's germline CDR1 is SGHRS and CDR2 YFSETQ. It was approximately 10 milliliters of peripheral blood that were drawn from each donor. V and J are TRBV5-1 and TRBJ2-1, with D unresolved. Gene TRBJ2-7 matches the end of the DNA better, so the J call may be wrong. This clonotype originated in a woman aged 55-70 years in good health. Sequencing was performed on blood. The CDR3 loop reads CASSPDPRSYNEQYF. Written as DNA, the CDR3 is TGCGCCAGCAGCCCCGACCCCCGCTCCTACAATGAGCAGTACTTC.